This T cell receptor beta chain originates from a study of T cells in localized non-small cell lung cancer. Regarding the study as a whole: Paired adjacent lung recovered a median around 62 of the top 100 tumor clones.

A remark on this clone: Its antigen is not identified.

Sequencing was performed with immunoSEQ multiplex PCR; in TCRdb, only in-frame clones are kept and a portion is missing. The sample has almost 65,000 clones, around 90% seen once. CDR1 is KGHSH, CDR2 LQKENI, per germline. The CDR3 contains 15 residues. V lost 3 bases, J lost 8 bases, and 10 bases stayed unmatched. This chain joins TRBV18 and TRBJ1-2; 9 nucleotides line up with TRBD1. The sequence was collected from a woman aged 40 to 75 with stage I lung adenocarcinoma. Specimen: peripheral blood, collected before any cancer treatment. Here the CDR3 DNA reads TGTGCCAGCTCACCCTATCAGAGGACAGGGGACGGCTACACCTTC. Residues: CASSPYQRTGDGYTF.